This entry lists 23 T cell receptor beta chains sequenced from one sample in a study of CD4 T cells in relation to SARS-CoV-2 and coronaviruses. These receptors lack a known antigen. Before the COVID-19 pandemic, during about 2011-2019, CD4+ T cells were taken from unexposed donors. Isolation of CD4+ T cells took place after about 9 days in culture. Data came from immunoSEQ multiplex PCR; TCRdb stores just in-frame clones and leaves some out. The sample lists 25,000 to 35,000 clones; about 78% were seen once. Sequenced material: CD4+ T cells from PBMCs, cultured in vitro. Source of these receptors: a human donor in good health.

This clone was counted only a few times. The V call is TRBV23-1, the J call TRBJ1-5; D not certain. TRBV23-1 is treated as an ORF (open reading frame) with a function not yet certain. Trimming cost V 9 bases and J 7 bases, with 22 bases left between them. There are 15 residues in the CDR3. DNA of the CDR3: TGCGCCAGACGGCCCCCTAGTTCTGGTGCACAGCCCCAGCATTTT. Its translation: CARRPPSSGAQPQHF.

CDR3 coding DNA: TGTGCCAGCATCTCTAGTTTATCGGGGGGGTACTACAATGAGCAGTTCTTC. Residues: CASISSLSGGYYNEQFF. This chain connects TRBV7-9 to TRBJ2-1; 8 nucleotides match TRBD2. V lost 7 bases and J lost 3; bases outside the gene matches: 14. Per germline, CDR1 SEHNR and CDR2 FQNEAQ (reference sequence). The length of the CDR3 is 17 residues. Looking up the rest from reference TRBV7-9 and TRBJ2-1 gives the full variable domain: DTGVSQNPRHKITKRGQNVTFRCDPISEHNRLYWYRQTLGQGPEFLTYFQNEAQLEKSRLLSDRFSAERPKGSFSTLEIQRTEQGDSAMYLCASISSLSGGYYNEQFFGPGTRLTVL.

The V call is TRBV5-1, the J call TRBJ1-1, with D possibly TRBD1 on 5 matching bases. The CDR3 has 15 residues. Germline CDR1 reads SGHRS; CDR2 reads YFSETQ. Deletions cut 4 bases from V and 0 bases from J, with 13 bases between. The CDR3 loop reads CASSTDGGMNTEAFF. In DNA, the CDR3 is TGCGCCAGCAGCACAGACGGGGGGATGAACACTGAAGCTTTCTTT.

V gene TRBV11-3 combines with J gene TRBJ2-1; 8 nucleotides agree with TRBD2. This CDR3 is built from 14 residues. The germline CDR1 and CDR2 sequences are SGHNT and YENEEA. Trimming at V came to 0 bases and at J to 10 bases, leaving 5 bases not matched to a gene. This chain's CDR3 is CASSLDQPGGEQFF. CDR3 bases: TGTGCCAGCAGCTTAGATCAACCGGGAGGGGAGCAGTTCTTC. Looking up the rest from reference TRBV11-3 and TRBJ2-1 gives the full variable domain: EAGVVQSPRYKIIEKKQPVAFWCNPISGHNTLYWYLQNLGQGPELLIRYENEEAVDDSQLPKDRFSAERLKGVDSTLKIQPAELGDSAVYLCASSLDQPGGEQFFGPGTRLTVL.

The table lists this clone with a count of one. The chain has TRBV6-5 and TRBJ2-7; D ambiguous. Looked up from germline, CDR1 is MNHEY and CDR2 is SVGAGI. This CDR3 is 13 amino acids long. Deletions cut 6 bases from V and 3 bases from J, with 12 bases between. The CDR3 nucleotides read TGTGCCAGCAGGGGGAACAGCCTCTACGAGCAGTACTTC. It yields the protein CASRGNSLYEQYF.

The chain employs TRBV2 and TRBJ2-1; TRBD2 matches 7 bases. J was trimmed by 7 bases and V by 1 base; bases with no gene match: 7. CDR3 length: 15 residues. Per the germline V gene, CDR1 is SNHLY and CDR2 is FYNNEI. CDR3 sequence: CASSEGGGYLNEQFF. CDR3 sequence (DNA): TGTGCCAGCAGTGAAGGGGGAGGGTACCTTAATGAGCAGTTCTTC.

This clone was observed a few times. In DNA form, the CDR3 reads TGTGCCAGCAGCTTAGACAGGGTGAGGGAGCAGTACTTC. Translation gives CASSLDRVREQYF. This rearrangement joins TRBV7-9 to TRBJ2-7; possible D gene TRBD1, 6 bases. The CDR3 is 13 amino acids. Trimming cost V 1 base and J 7 bases, with 11 bases left between them. Germline V gene lookup returns CDR1 SEHNR and CDR2 FQNEAQ (reference sequence).

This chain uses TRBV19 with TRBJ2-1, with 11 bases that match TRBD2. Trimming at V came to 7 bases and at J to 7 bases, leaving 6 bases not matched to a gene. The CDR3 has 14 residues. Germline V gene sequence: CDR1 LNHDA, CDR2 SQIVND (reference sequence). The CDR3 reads CASTLSGGANEQFF. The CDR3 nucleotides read TGTGCCAGTACCCTTAGCGGGGGGGCGAATGAGCAGTTCTTC.

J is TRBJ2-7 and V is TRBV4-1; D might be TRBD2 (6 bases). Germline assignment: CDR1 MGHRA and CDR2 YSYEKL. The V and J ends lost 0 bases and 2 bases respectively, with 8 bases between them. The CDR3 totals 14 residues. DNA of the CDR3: TGCGCCAGCAGCCAAGATTGGGGGGCCTACGAGCAGTACTTC. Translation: CASSQDWGAYEQYF.

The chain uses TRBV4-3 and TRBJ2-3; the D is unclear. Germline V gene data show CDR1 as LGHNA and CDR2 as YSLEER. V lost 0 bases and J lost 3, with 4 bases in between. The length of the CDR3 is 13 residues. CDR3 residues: CASSQDRTDTQYF. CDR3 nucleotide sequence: TGCGCCAGCAGCCAAGATCGGACAGATACGCAGTATTTT.

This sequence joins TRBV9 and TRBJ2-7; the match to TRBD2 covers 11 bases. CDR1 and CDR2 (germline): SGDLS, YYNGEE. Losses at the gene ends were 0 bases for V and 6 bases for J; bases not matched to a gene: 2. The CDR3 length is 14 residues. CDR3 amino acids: CASSVELAGVEQYF. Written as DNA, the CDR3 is TGTGCCAGCAGCGTAGAACTAGCGGGGGTCGAGCAGTACTTC. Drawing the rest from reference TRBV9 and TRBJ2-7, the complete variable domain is DSGVTQTPKHLITATGQRVTLRCSPRSGDLSVYWYQQSLDQGLQFLIQYYNGEERAKGNILERFSAQQFPDLHSELNLSSLELGDSALYFCASSVELAGVEQYFGPGTRLTVT.

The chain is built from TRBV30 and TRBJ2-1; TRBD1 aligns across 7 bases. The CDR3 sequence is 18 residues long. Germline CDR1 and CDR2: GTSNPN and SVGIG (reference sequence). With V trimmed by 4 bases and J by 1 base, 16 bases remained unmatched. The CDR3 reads CAWKPGTALKGSYNEQFF. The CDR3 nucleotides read TGTGCCTGGAAACCGGGGACAGCGCTAAAGGGTTCCTACAATGAGCAGTTCTTC.

This chain's CDR3 is CASSLFPGVYEQYF. The DNA for the CDR3 is TGCGCCAGCAGCTTGTTTCCGGGGGTCTACGAGCAGTACTTC. The V call is TRBV5-1, the J call TRBJ2-7, with D perhaps matching TRBD2 (6 bases). Trimming removed 1 base at V and 3 bases at J, with 11 bases between. The germline V gene has CDR1 SGHRS and CDR2 YFSETQ. The CDR3 has 14 amino acids.

CDR3 nucleotides: TGTGCCAGCGCGGACAGGGGGCACGTGGAGACCCAGTACTTC. Protein: CASADRGHVETQYF. The chain employs TRBV21-1 and TRBJ2-5; whether TRBD1, the table's D call, matches the DNA was not checked. TRBV21-1 is a pseudogene locus. The CDR3 sequence is 14 residues long.

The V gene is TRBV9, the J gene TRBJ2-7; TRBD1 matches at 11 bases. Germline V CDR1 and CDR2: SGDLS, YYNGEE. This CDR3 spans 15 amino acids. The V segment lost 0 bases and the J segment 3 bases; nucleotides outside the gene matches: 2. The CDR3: CASSVGGTGGYEQYF. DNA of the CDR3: TGTGCCAGCAGCGTAGGGGGGACAGGGGGCTACGAGCAGTACTTC.

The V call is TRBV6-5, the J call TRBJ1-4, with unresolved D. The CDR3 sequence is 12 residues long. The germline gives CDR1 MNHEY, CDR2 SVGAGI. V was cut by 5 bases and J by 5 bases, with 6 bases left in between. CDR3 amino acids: CASSRVNEKLFF. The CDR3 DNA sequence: TGTGCCAGCAGTCGGGTGAATGAAAAACTGTTTTTT.

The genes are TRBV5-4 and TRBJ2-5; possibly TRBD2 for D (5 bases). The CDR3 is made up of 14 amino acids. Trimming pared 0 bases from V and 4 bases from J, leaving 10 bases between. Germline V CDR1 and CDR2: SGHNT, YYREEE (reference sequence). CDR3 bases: TGTGCCAGCAGCTTGGTTGCTAGCTTAGAGACCCAGTACTTC. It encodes CASSLVASLETQYF.

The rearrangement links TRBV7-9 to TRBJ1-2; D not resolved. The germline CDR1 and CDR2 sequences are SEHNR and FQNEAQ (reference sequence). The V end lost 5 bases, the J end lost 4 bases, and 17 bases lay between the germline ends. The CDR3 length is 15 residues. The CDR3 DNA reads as TGTGCCAGCAGCCCCCAGCCGGGCGCGACCTATGGCTACACCTTC. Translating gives CASSPQPGATYGYTF. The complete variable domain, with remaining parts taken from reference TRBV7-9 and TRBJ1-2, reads DTGVSQNPRHKITKRGQNVTFRCDPISEHNRLYWYRQTLGQGPEFLTYFQNEAQLEKSRLLSDRFSAERPKGSFSTLEIQRTEQGDSAMYLCASSPQPGATYGYTFGSGTRLTVV.

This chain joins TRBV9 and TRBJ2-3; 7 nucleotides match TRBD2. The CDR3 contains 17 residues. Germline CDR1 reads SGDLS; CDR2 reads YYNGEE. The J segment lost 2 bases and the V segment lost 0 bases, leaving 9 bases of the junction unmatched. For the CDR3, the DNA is TGTGCCAGCAGCGTAGGAGTCGCGGGGGACCTCACAGATACGCAGTATTTT. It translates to CASSVGVAGDLTDTQYF.

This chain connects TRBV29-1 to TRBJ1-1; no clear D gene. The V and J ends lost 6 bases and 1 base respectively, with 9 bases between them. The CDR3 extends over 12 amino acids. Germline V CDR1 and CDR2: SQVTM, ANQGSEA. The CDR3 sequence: CSVDPANTEAFF. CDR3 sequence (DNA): TGCAGCGTGGATCCGGCGAACACTGAAGCTTTCTTT.

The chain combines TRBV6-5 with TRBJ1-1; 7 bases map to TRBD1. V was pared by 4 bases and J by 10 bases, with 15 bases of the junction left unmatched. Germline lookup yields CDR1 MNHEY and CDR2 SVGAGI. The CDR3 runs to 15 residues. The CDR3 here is CASSSTTDRAGVAFF. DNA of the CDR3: TGTGCCAGCAGTTCAACGACTGACAGGGCTGGGGTAGCTTTCTTT.

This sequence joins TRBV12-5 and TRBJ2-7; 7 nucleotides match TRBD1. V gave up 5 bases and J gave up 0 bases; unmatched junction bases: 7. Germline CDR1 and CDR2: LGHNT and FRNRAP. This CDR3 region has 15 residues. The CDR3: CASGIQGTDSYEQYF. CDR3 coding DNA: TGTGCTAGTGGTATACAGGGGACCGACTCCTACGAGCAGTACTTC.

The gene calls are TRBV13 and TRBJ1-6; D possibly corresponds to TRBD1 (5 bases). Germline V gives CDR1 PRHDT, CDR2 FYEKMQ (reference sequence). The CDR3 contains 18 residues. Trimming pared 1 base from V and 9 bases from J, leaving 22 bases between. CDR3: CASSLAPPGLGFSSPLHF. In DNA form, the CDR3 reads TGTGCCAGCAGCTTAGCCCCTCCAGGGTTGGGGTTTAGTTCACCCCTCCACTTT. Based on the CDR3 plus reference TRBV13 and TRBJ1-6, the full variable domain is AAGVIQSPRHLIKEKRETATLKCYPIPRHDTVYWYQQGPGQDPQFLISFYEKMQSDKGSIPDRFSAQQFSDYHSELNMSSLELGDSALYFCASSLAPPGLGFSSPLHFGNGTRLTVT.